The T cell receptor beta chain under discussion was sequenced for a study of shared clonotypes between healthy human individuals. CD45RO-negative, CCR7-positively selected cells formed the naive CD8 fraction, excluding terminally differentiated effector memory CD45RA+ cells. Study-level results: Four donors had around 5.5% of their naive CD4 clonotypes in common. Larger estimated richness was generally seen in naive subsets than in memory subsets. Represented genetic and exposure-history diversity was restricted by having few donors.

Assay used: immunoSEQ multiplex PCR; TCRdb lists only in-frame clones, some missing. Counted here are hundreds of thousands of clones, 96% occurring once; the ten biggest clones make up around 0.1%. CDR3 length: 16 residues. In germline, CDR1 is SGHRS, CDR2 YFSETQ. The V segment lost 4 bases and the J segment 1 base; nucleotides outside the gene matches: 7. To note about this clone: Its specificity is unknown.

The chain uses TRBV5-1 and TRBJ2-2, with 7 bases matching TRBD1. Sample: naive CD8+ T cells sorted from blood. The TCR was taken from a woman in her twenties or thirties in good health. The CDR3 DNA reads TGCGCCAGCAGCCTTTCCGACAGGGAGAACACCGGGGAGCTGTTTTTT. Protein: CASSLSDRENTGELFF.